This T cell receptor beta chain was sequenced during a study of cytomegalovirus exposure and HLA in healthy donors. To note about this clone: Its antigen is currently unknown.

Nominally healthy donors were sampled, though unrecorded immune exposures were likely. The PCR was carried out with 60 Vbeta primers and 13 Jbeta primers. In the study's own analysis: A follow-up analysis tallied around 80 million unique TCR beta chains, about 11 million shared. Sequenced by immunoSEQ multiplex PCR; TCRdb stores in-frame clones only, minus some. V, J and clone size are taken as reported in that table, and D and trimming were inferred from the DNA itself. Of around 67,000 clones detected, around 61% appear once; the ten largest clones hold roughly 3%. Study results and limitations: With later analysis, a missense DCLRE1C variant became linked to TCR beta V- and J-gene trimming. Researchers reported in a later analysis that common viral pathogens appeared linked to several top clusters.

The CDR3 runs to 15 residues. Germline V gene data show CDR1 as LGHNA and CDR2 as YSLEER. V was pared by 0 bases and J by 8 bases, with 14 bases between. The sequenced material came from PBMCs. The sequence came from a woman between 45 and 65 years old in good health and CMV-seronegative. The J gene is TRBJ2-1, the V gene TRBV4-3; D unclear. CDR3 sequence reads: CASSQESGSGYEQFF. DNA for the CDR3: TGCGCCAGCAGCCAAGAGTCCGGGTCCGGGTATGAGCAGTTCTTC.